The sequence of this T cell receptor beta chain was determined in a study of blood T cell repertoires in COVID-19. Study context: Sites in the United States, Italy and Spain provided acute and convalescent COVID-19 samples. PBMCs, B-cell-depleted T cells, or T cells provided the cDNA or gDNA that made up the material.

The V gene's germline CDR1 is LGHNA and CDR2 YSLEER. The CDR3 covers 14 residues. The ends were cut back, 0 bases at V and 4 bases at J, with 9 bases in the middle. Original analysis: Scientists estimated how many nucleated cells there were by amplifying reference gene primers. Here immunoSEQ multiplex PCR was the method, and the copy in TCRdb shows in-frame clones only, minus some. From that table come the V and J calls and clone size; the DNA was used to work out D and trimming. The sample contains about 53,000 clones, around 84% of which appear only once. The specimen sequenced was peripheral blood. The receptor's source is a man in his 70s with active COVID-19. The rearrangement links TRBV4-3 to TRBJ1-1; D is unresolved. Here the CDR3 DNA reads TGCGCCAGCAGCCAAGAAGCCGGGGTCACTGAAGCTTTCTTT. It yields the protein CASSQEAGVTEAFF.